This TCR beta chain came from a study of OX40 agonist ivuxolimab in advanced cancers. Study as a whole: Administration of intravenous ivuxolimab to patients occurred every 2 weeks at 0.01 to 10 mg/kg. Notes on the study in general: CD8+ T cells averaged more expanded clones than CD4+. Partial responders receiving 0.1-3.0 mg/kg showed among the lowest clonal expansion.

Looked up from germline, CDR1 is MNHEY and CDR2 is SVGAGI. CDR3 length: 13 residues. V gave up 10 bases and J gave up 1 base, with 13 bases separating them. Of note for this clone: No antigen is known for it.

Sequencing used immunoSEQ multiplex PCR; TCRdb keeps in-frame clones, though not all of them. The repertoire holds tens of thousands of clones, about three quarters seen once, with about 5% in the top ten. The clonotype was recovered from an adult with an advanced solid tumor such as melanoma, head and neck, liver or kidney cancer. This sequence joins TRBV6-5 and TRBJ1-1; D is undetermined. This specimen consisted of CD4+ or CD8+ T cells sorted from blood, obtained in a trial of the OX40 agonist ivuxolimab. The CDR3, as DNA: TGTGCCACCGCCTTGGGTCCGAACACTGAAGCTTTCTTT. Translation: CATALGPNTEAFF.